Listed below are T cell receptor beta chains from one sample, sequenced in a study of T cells in Graves' hyperthyroidism and ophthalmopathy. TCRdb ran MiXCR on the multiplex PCR reads and lists one entry per CDR3 protein. Among almost 600,000 distinct CDR3 sequences listed, approximately 15% were seen once. Material: blood. These receptors came from a woman in her twenties or thirties with Graves' hyperthyroidism that later progressed to Graves' ophthalmopathy. CDR3s include the opening cysteine and the closing phenylalanine or tryptophan. Fields, in order: CDR3 DNA, CDR3 protein, D gene, J gene, V gene, clone size. D genes are given only for firm matches. Some rows have no size entry. The others give once, few or many, or a class for an expanded clone.

DNA: TGTGCCAGCAGCCAAGAACGGGGGACGACGAACACTGAAGCTTTCTTT
CDR3: CASSQERGTTNTEAFF
D: NA
J: TRBJ1-1
V: TRBV14
size: NA

DNA: TGTGCCAGCACCATGGGAGGCGCATTCACTGAAGCTTTCTTT
CDR3: CASTMGGAFTEAFF
D: NA
J: TRBJ1-1
V: TRBV27
size: many

DNA: TGTGCCAGCAGCGTAGACCCGAGAGGGGTTTACAATGAGCAGTTCTTC
CDR3: CASSVDPRGVYNEQFF
D: NA
J: TRBJ2-1
V: TRBV9
size: few

DNA: TGTGCCAGCAGTGCGGATAGCAATCAGCCCCAGCATTTT
CDR3: CASSADSNQPQHF
D: NA
J: TRBJ1-5
V: TRBV28
size: many

DNA: TGTGCCAGCAGTGATGGGCCATCGTCTAAAAGCTGCTTCTTT
CDR3: CASSDGPSSKSCFF
D: NA
J: TRBJ1-1
V: TRBV6-1
size: NA

DNA: TGTGCCAGCAGCCTGAAGCGGGGGACCACAGATACGCAGTATTTT
CDR3: CASSLKRGTTDTQYF
D: TRBD2
J: TRBJ2-3
V: TRBV7-2
size: NA

DNA: TGTGCCAGCAGCCCAGATCACGAGCGGGGAGGGATCAATGAGCAGTTCTTC
CDR3: CASSPDHERGGINEQFF
D: TRBD2
J: TRBJ2-1
V: TRBV7-2
size: NA

DNA: TGTGCCATCAGGAGGGGGCCCGGGGAGCTGTTTTTT
CDR3: CAIRRGPGELFF
D: TRBD1
J: TRBJ2-2
V: TRBV10-3
size: few

DNA: TGTGCCAGCAGCCCGTACGGGGCCTACAATGAGCAGTTCTTC
CDR3: CASSPYGAYNEQFF
D: NA
J: TRBJ2-1
V: TRBV7-6
size: few

DNA: TGTGCCAGCAGCTTGACATCACCCACCCAACAGTACTTC
CDR3: CASSLTSPTQQYF
D: NA
J: TRBJ2-5
V: TRBV5-6
size: NA